One sample yielded the 12 T cell receptor beta chains listed below, sequenced in a study of OX40 agonist ivuxolimab in advanced cancers. Measured with immunoSEQ multiplex PCR; TCRdb has only the in-frame clones, and not every one. Altogether 50,000 to 65,000 clones are present, around 90% being singletons, with the ten largest covering 7.5% to 9.5%. Here the sequenced sample was CD4+ or CD8+ T cells sorted from blood, taken in a trial of the OX40 agonist ivuxolimab. Receptor source: an adult with an advanced solid tumor such as melanoma, head and neck, liver or kidney cancer.

The J gene is TRBJ2-1, the V gene TRBV5-1; 11 nucleotides match TRBD2. Trimming at V came to 1 base and at J to 8 bases, leaving 5 bases not matched to a gene. The CDR3 contains 15 residues. CDR1 SGHRS and CDR2 YFSETQ come from the germline V gene. The CDR3 bases are TGCGCCAGCAGCTTGTATAGCGGGGGGGCATATGAGCAGTTCTTC. This sequence encodes CASSLYSGGAYEQFF. The complete variable domain, with remaining parts taken from reference TRBV5-1 and TRBJ2-1, reads KAGVTQTPRYLIKTRGQQVTLSCSPISGHRSVSWYQQTPGQGLQFLFEYFSETQRNKGNFPGRFSGRQFSNSRSEMNVSTLELGDSALYLCASSLYSGGAYEQFFGPGTRLTVL.

V gene TRBV9 combines with J gene TRBJ2-1, with D possibly being TRBD1 (6 bases). Looked up from germline, CDR1 is SGDLS and CDR2 is YYNGEE. The CDR3 spans 14 residues. Trimming stripped 0 bases from V and 9 bases from J, with 13 bases between. The CDR3 bases are TGTGCCAGCAGCGTAGAAAGGGACAACTCTGAGCAGTTCTTC. It codes for CASSVERDNSEQFF.

The chain is built from TRBV19 and TRBJ2-7; D uncertain. Trimming removed 3 bases at V and 4 bases at J, with 10 bases between. CDR1 is LNHDA and CDR2 is SQIVND in the germline V gene (reference sequence). The length of the CDR3 is 13 residues. The CDR3 DNA sequence: TGTGCCAGTAGTATCGGGTTCAGATACGAGCAGTACTTC. This codes for CASSIGFRYEQYF.

CDR3 nucleotides: TGTGCCAGCAGTGAAGCCGACCCGAGGCTGTCGGTGGATGGCTACACCTTC. It translates to CASSEADPRLSVDGYTF. The rearrangement uses TRBV2 and TRBJ1-2; no definite D call. Germline lookup yields CDR1 SNHLY and CDR2 FYNNEI. The V end was cut by 0 bases, the J end by 6 bases, with 20 bases between. The CDR3 totals 17 residues.

The chain couples TRBV9 to TRBJ2-7, with a tentative D call TRBD2 (6 bases). V lost 4 bases to trimming and J lost 7 bases, with 12 bases between them. Germline-derived CDR1 and CDR2 are SGDLS and YYNGEE. This CDR3 contains 12 residues. The CDR3 DNA follows: TGTGCCAGCAGCTCCGGAGGGTGGGAGCAGTACTTC. Translation gives CASSSGGWEQYF.

Only a few counts were recorded for this clone. The rearrangement joins TRBV19 to TRBJ2-1; D gene uncertain. Germline lookup yields CDR1 LNHDA and CDR2 SQIVND (reference sequence). This CDR3 comprises 12 residues. V was shortened by 3 bases and J by 6 bases, with 6 bases between the two germline ends. CDR3 in DNA: TGTGCCAGTAGTATTTACGGCAATGAGCAGTTCTTC. It encodes CASSIYGNEQFF.

The chain has TRBV6-6 and TRBJ1-3; D ambiguous. The ends were cut back, 0 bases at V and 6 bases at J, with 12 bases in the middle. The CDR3 totals 15 residues. In germline, CDR1 is MNHNY, CDR2 SVGAGI (reference sequence). The CDR3 is CASSYSAVGENTIYF. The CDR3 DNA is TGTGCCAGCAGTTACTCCGCAGTTGGGGAAAACACCATATATTTT.

This clone was picked up one time. V usage is TRBV4-2 and J usage is TRBJ2-7; 9 bases are a match to TRBD2. The CDR3 extends over 17 amino acids. After removal of 0 bases from V and 4 bases from J, the junction contained 10 bases not matched to a gene. Germline assignment: CDR1 LGHNA and CDR2 YNFKEQ. The CDR3 is CASSQDESGLALYEQYF. The CDR3 nucleotides read TGTGCCAGCAGCCAAGATGAGTCGGGACTAGCTTTATACGAGCAGTACTTC.

The rearrangement links TRBV7-6 to TRBJ1-4; D unresolved. Deletions cut 3 bases from V and 1 base from J, with 6 bases between. Germline CDR1 and CDR2: SGHVS and FNYEAQ. This CDR3 is built from 14 residues. CDR3 amino acids: CASSLVGTNEKLFF. As DNA, the CDR3 is TGTGCCAGCAGCTTGGTGGGAACTAATGAAAAACTGTTTTTT.

V usage is TRBV7-9 and J usage is TRBJ1-5; D is undetermined. V lost 2 bases and J lost 10, with 9 bases in between. Germline lookup yields CDR1 SEHNR and CDR2 FQNEAQ (reference sequence). The CDR3 has 12 residues. The CDR3 reads CASSLFSGPQHF. In DNA, the CDR3 is TGTGCCAGCAGCTTATTCTCTGGCCCCCAGCATTTT.

The V and J genes are TRBV7-2 and TRBJ2-7, with D possibly matching TRBD2 (5 bases). This CDR3 contains 14 residues. V was shortened by 4 bases and J by 6 bases, with 16 bases between the two germline ends. Germline CDR1 SGHTA, CDR2 FQGNSA. The CDR3 coding sequence is TGTGCCAGCAGCTCGGGCCCGCTAGGAGGCGAGCAGTACTTC. The encoded protein is CASSSGPLGGEQYF.

This clone was counted a single time. The chain couples TRBV7-6 to TRBJ2-1, with 8 bases that match TRBD2. The CDR3 is 15 residues long. The V gene end was trimmed by 2 bases and the J gene end by 4 bases; junction bases not matched to a gene: 4. Per germline, CDR1 SGHVS and CDR2 FNYEAQ. CDR3: CASSLTRGAYNEQFF. The CDR3 nucleotides read TGTGCCAGCAGCTTAACGCGGGGGGCTTACAATGAGCAGTTCTTC.